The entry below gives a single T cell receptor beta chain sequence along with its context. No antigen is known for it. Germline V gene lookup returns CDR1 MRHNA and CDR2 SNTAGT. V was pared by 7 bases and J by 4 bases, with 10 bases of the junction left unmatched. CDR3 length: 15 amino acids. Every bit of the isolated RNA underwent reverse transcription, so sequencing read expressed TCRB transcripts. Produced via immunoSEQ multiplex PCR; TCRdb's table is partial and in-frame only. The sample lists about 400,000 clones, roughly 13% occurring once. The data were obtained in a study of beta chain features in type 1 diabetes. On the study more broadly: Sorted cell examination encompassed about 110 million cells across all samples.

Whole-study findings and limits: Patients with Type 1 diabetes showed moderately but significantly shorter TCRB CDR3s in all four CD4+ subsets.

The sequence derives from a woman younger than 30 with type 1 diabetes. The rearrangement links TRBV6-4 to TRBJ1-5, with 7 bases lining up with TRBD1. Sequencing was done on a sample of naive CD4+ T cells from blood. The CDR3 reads CASTPDRALNQPQHF. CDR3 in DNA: TGTGCCAGCACCCCCGACAGGGCCCTGAATCAGCCCCAGCATTTT.